The 31 T cell receptor beta chains below come from one sample, sequenced in a study of human T cells and chemical hapten exposure (dated by TCRdb to 2020 to 2023). The sample's time point label, in plain terms: pre-sensitization, week 0. Sample treatment or condition, as interpreted from the label and publication: therapeutic diphenylcyclopropenone sensitization with weekly scalp DPC. The library was produced with RACE. Instrument used: NextSeq 500. The public reads were reprocessed in TCRdb via fastp at Q25 and MiXCR, keeping in-frame beta chains. Rows matching on CDR3 protein sequence are summarized as one entry with the most common DNA and genes. The sample table shows a few hundred thousand distinct CDR3 sequences, and 4.5% to 7% are seen once. The top ten constitute more than 8% of the sample. The sample here was whole blood, taken in connection with sensitization to the hapten diphenylcyclopropenone (DPC). The receptor set was obtained from a woman aged 18-29 years with alopecia areata. Some clones in this sample may be carry-over from other donors' samples.

At least ten counts were recorded for this clonotype. The rearrangement links TRBV28 to TRBJ1-5, with 8 bases matching TRBD1. V was clipped by 4 bases and J by 11 bases; unmatched bases: 7. The CDR3 length is 13 residues. The germline V gene encodes CDR1 MDHEN and CDR2 SYDVKM. In DNA form, the CDR3 reads TGTGCCAGCAGTTCTGGACAGGGCCCAGCCCAGCATTTT. Its protein is CASSSGQGPAQHF.

This clonotype was counted at least ten times. The junction departs from germline at one end; a sequencing error may be responsible. The chain couples TRBV20-1 to TRBJ2-2; 10 bases are a match to TRBD2. The CDR3 sequence is 15 residues long. The germline V gene encodes CDR1 DFQATT and CDR2 SNEGSKA (reference sequence). As DNA, the CDR3 is TGCAGTGCCAGAGCGGGGGGGCTCGACACCGGGGAGCTGTTTTTT. This gives the protein CSARAGGLDTGELFF.

A word on this clonotype: Since a much larger clone is just one base distant, this may be a read error. This CDR3 is CTIRRDRDTDTQYF. The CDR3, as DNA: TGTACCATCAGAAGGGACAGAGACACAGATACGCAGTATTTT. The V call is TRBV10-3, the J call TRBJ2-3, with 7 positions matching TRBD1. Germline V gives CDR1 ENHRY, CDR2 SYGVKD. This CDR3 is 14 amino acids long.

This clonotype was counted ten times or more. The chain uses TRBV18 and TRBJ2-3; tentative D call: TRBD2 (6 bases). This CDR3 contains 16 residues. Trimming removed 6 bases from V and 1 base from J, with 17 bases in between. Looked up from germline, CDR1 is KGHSH and CDR2 is LQKENI. The CDR3 spells CASSPRLVPGTDTQYF. The CDR3 DNA reads TGTGCCAGCTCGCCAAGACTAGTCCCTGGCACAGATACGCAGTATTTT.

This clonotype was counted between two and nine times. The chain is built from TRBV18 and TRBJ2-7; D remains unclear. The germline V gene has CDR1 KGHSH and CDR2 LQKENI. This CDR3 is built from 16 residues. V was clipped by 2 bases and J by 4 bases, with 18 bases between them. The CDR3 is CASSPVTGSSVYEQYF. As DNA, the CDR3 is TGTGCCAGCTCACCAGTAACCGGGTCGTCGGTATACGAGCAGTACTTC.

The rearrangement links TRBV18 to TRBJ1-6, with 7 nucleotides matching TRBD1. Germline CDR1 KGHSH, CDR2 LQKENI. This CDR3 spans 16 amino acids. With 1 base clipped from V and 7 bases from J, the junction kept 7 bases outside the gene matches. The CDR3 region is CASSPRARQGNSPLHF. Here the CDR3 DNA reads TGTGCCAGCTCACCACGCGCGAGACAGGGCAATTCACCCCTCCACTTT.

At least ten counts were recorded for this clonotype. V gene TRBV4-3 combines with J gene TRBJ2-1; 10 bases map to TRBD2. The V gene's germline CDR1 is LGHNA and CDR2 YSLEER. The CDR3 has 16 residues. The J segment lost 2 bases and the V segment lost 0 bases, leaving 1 base of the junction unmatched. DNA of the CDR3: TGCGCCAGCAGCCAAGACGGGACTAGCGCCTACAATGAGCAGTTCTTC. As protein: CASSQDGTSAYNEQFF.

This clonotype has just a few counts. One end of the junction fails to match germline, which may point to a read error. V and J are TRBV6-5 and TRBJ2-3, with 8 positions matching TRBD2. The CDR3 runs 13 residues. Germline CDR1 is MNHEY and CDR2 is SVGAGI. In nucleotides, the CDR3 is TGTGGCAGCAGGCGGGAGGGCACAGATACGCAGTATTTT. Amino acid sequence: CGSRREGTDTQYF.

The rearrangement uses TRBV9 and TRBJ2-3; 7 nucleotides align to TRBD2. There are 15 residues in the CDR3. The germline V gene has CDR1 SGDLS and CDR2 YYNGEE. Trimming cost V 4 bases and J 0 bases; bases outside gene matches: 5. The CDR3 coding sequence is TGTGCCAGCAGCCCGACGCGGGGGAGCACAGATACGCAGTATTTT. Translated, it gives CASSPTRGSTDTQYF.

This clonotype came up a few times. The V gene is TRBV9, the J gene TRBJ2-3, with TRBD2 identical over 9 bases. With V trimmed by 0 bases and J by 4 bases, 6 bases remained unmatched. There are 16 residues in the CDR3. Germline loops: CDR1 SGDLS, CDR2 YYNGEE. In nucleotides, the CDR3 is TGTGCCAGCAGCGTAGGTGGCGGGGGGGTATCAGATACGCAGTATTTT. It encodes CASSVGGGGVSDTQYF.

There are a few counts of this clonotype. The chain combines TRBV9 with TRBJ2-6; D uncertain. The germline V gene encodes CDR1 SGDLS and CDR2 YYNGEE. This CDR3 comprises 17 residues. V was shortened by 3 bases and J by 1 base, with 14 bases between the two germline ends. The CDR3 loop reads CASSAGLVWSGANVLTF. CDR3 nucleotides: TGTGCCAGCAGCGCGGGTCTAGTTTGGTCTGGGGCCAACGTCCTGACTTTC.

This clonotype was seen many times. The rearrangement links TRBV25-1 to TRBJ1-5; D gene ambiguous. V was cut by 5 bases and J by 4 bases, with 9 bases left in between. There are 13 residues in the CDR3. Germline V gives CDR1 MGHDK, CDR2 SYGVNS. For the CDR3, the DNA is TGTGCCAGCAGTATACGCCTAAATCAGCCCCAGCATTTT. This gives the protein CASSIRLNQPQHF.

J is TRBJ2-3 and V is TRBV2; D perhaps matches TRBD1 (5 bases). CDR3 length: 14 residues. The V end was cut by 5 bases, the J end by 4 bases, with 13 bases between. Looked up from germline, CDR1 is SNHLY and CDR2 is FYNNEI. This chain's CDR3 is CASSRRDSADTQYF. CDR3 in DNA: TGTGCCAGCAGTCGCAGGGATTCGGCAGATACGCAGTATTTT.

This clonotype was seen repeatedly, ten times or more. The chain couples TRBV7-2 to TRBJ2-3, with a possible D match to TRBD2 (5 bases). The CDR3 extends over 15 amino acids. Trimming stripped 6 bases from V and 1 base from J, with 14 bases between. Germline assignment: CDR1 SGHTA and CDR2 FQGNSA. CDR3 DNA sequence: TGTGCCAGCAGAGGCCAGCGGTCGCGCACAGATACGCAGTATTTT. It yields the protein CASRGQRSRTDTQYF.

This sequence joins TRBV10-3 and TRBJ2-3; no clear D gene. This CDR3 has 16 amino acids. Trimming pared 0 bases from V and 3 bases from J, leaving 13 bases between. The germline CDR1 and CDR2 sequences are ENHRY and SYGVKD. The CDR3 nucleotides are TGTGCCATCAGTGAGTCGGCTTGGGGTTCGACAGATACGCAGTATTTT. Protein: CAISESAWGSTDTQYF.

This clonotype occurred a few times. The V and J genes are TRBV12-3 or TRBV12-4 and TRBJ1-1, with TRBD1 as a possible D gene (5 bases). This CDR3 is 14 amino acids long. Trimming stripped 6 bases from V and 0 bases from J, with 11 bases between. CDR3 sequence reads: CASRRGPMNTEAFF. The CDR3 DNA follows: TGTGCCAGCAGGAGGGGACCGATGAACACTGAAGCTTTCTTT.

In its sample, this clonotype was seen a few times. The chain employs TRBV20-1 and TRBJ1-3; D is undetermined. The V and J ends lost 0 bases and 0 bases respectively, with 12 bases between them. CDR3 length equals 16 residues. The germline CDR1 and CDR2 sequences are DFQATT and SNEGSKA (reference sequence). The CDR3 loop reads CSARDGQLFSGNTIYF. The CDR3 DNA reads as TGCAGTGCTAGAGATGGTCAGCTCTTCTCTGGAAACACCATATATTTT.

This clonotype was counted ten times or more. The V call is TRBV19, the J call TRBJ2-2; 11 bases are shared with TRBD2. The CDR3 runs to 17 residues. The V gene end was trimmed by 7 bases and the J gene end by 3 bases; junction bases not matched to a gene: 10. Per the germline V gene, CDR1 is LNHDA and CDR2 is SQIVND (reference sequence). The CDR3 DNA sequence: TGTGCCAGTACCTCGAGGCTAGCGGGGGGTTACACCGGGGAGCTGTTTTTT. Its protein product is CASTSRLAGGYTGELFF.

This clonotype has at least ten counts. The J gene is TRBJ2-7, the V gene TRBV28; the D gene could be TRBD1 or TRBD2 (6 bases each). V dropped 7 bases and J dropped 2 bases, with 12 bases sitting between them. CDR3 length: 13 residues. The germline gives CDR1 MDHEN, CDR2 SYDVKM. The CDR3 spells CASIGGGTYEQYF. In DNA form, the CDR3 reads TGTGCCAGCATAGGAGGGGGAACCTACGAGCAGTACTTC.

The CDR3 region is CASSHRPLDTIYF. The CDR3, as DNA: TGTGCCAGCAGTCACAGACCCCTCGACACCATATATTTT. The chain employs TRBV2 and TRBJ1-3; no firm D call. The length of the CDR3 is 13 residues. The V end was cut by 5 bases, the J end by 8 bases, with 13 bases between. Germline-derived CDR1 and CDR2 are SNHLY and FYNNEI.

This clonotype was recorded at least ten times. The chain carries TRBV4-3 and TRBJ2-7; D unresolved. This CDR3 has 15 amino acids. The germline V gene has CDR1 LGHNA and CDR2 YSLEER. V dropped 0 bases and J dropped 0 bases, with 9 bases sitting between them. Written as DNA, the CDR3 is TGCGCCAGCAGCCAAGAGCCCGTGAGCTCCTACGAGCAGTACTTC. It is translated as CASSQEPVSSYEQYF.

A few counts support this clonotype. The V gene is TRBV2, the J gene TRBJ1-1; no clear D. V shed 8 bases and J shed 6 bases, with 25 bases lying between them. The CDR3 covers 16 residues. The V gene's germline CDR1 is SNHLY and CDR2 FYNNEI. DNA of the CDR3: TGTGCCAGCGAGGCTGCCCGGGCCGGGCGAGTTCCTGAAGCTTTCTTT. It yields the protein CASEAARAGRVPEAFF.

The gene calls are TRBV12-3 or TRBV12-4 and TRBJ1-5; possible D gene TRBD1, 6 bases. The germline V and J ends were trimmed by 6 bases and 5 bases, with 11 bases remaining between them. There are 13 residues in the CDR3. CDR3 coding DNA: TGTGCCAGCAGGTCATCAGGGGATCAGCCCCAGCATTTT. It yields the protein CASRSSGDQPQHF.

This clonotype was picked up a small number of times. This chain connects TRBV7-9 to TRBJ2-2; 8 nucleotides match TRBD1. Germline V gives CDR1 SEHNR, CDR2 FQNEAQ (reference sequence). The V and J ends lost 6 bases and 4 bases, in that order; junction bases with no gene match: 4. CDR3 length equals 14 residues. The CDR3 reads CASRWTGTTGELFF. In DNA form, the CDR3 reads TGTGCCAGCAGATGGACAGGGACCACCGGGGAGCTGTTTTTT.

This clonotype came up a few times. The chain joins TRBV24-1 to TRBJ2-7; 13 nucleotides agree with TRBD2. The CDR3 runs 15 residues. The ends lost 4 bases at V and 7 bases at J; junction bases unmatched: 6. Per germline, CDR1 KGHDR and CDR2 SFDVKD. In DNA form, the CDR3 reads TGTGCCACCAGTGACCCTGGACTAGCGGGGGATGAGCAGTACTTC. It specifies CATSDPGLAGDEQYF.

The table lists this clonotype with many counts. The chain uses TRBV7-2 and TRBJ1-2; D might be TRBD1 (5 bases). CDR3 length: 16 amino acids. Trimming took 2 bases from V and 5 from J, leaving 18 bases between them. Looked up from germline, CDR1 is SGHTA and CDR2 is FQGNSA. CDR3 DNA: TGTGCCAGCAGCTTAATGGGTCCTACAGAGGGGTATGGCTACACCTTC. Encoded protein: CASSLMGPTEGYGYTF.

The V and J genes are TRBV10-3 and TRBJ2-1; TRBD1 aligns across 7 bases. In germline, CDR1 is ENHRY, CDR2 SYGVKD. With 3 bases clipped from V and 6 bases from J, the junction kept 5 bases outside the gene matches. The CDR3 loop spans 14 amino acids. The CDR3 loop reads CAISDRSGGNEQFF. CDR3 sequence (DNA): TGTGCCATCAGTGATAGGTCAGGGGGCAATGAGCAGTTCTTC.

This clonotype was picked up many times. The genes are TRBV4-2 and TRBJ2-7; 9 bases are shared with TRBD2. The CDR3 covers 17 residues. Looked up from germline, CDR1 is LGHNA and CDR2 is YNFKEQ. V shed 0 bases and J 6 bases; nucleotides not matched to a gene: 12. CDR3 DNA: TGTGCCAGCAGCCAAGACGCTCTAGCGGGGAGGTTCGCCGAGCAGTACTTC. This sequence encodes CASSQDALAGRFAEQYF.

CDR3 in amino acids: CSAGRGQGLNIQYF. DNA of the CDR3: TGCAGTGCTGGGCGGGGGCAGGGGTTAAACATTCAGTACTTC. The chain carries TRBV20-1 and TRBJ2-4; D is perhaps TRBD2 (7 bases). Germline loops: CDR1 DFQATT, CDR2 SNEGSKA (reference sequence). V lost 5 bases and J lost 6, with 17 bases in between. The CDR3 loop spans 14 amino acids.

The table lists this clonotype with a few counts. CDR3 residues: CASSVELATDTQYF. Here the CDR3 DNA reads TGTGCCAGCAGCGTGGAGCTAGCGACGGATACGCAGTATTTT. The rearrangement joins TRBV9 to TRBJ2-3; a possible D gene is TRBD2 (6 bases). Trimming took off 2 bases at V and 6 bases at J, with 13 bases between the two ends. CDR3 length: 14 residues. CDR1 and CDR2 from the germline V gene are SGDLS and YYNGEE.

The chain joins TRBV7-2 to TRBJ1-3; tentatively, D is TRBD1 (6 bases). Trimming pared 6 bases from V and 0 bases from J, leaving 15 bases between. Per the germline V gene, CDR1 is SGHTA and CDR2 is FQGNSA. This CDR3 is 16 amino acids long. The CDR3 DNA reads TGTGCCAGCAGTCTCCAGGGGCTTGGCTCTGGAAACACCATATATTTT. Protein product: CASSLQGLGSGNTIYF.